The clone carrying this T cell receptor (beta chain) came up a few times. How the authors handled the data: Amplification with reference gene primers provided the estimates of nucleated cell counts. Clones were read by immunoSEQ multiplex PCR, and TCRdb kept only the in-frame ones, dropping some. The V and J calls and clone size are taken from that table; D and trimming were inferred from the DNA. The table records roughly 100,000 clones, more than 70% of them present only once. This record comes from a study of blood T cell repertoires in COVID-19. Study at large: Donors in the United States, Italy and Spain gave samples during acute or convalescent COVID-19. PBMCs, B-cell-depleted T cells, or T cells were the source of the cDNA or gDNA that made up the material.

What was sequenced was peripheral blood. The source of this sequence is a human donor in a cohort sampled during active COVID-19.

CDR3 loop: CASSISGPTDTQYF. The CDR3 nucleotides read TGTGCCAGTAGTATAAGCGGCCCCACAGATACGCAGTATTTT. The chain links TRBV19 to TRBJ2-3; the D gene is possibly TRBD2 (5 bases). Trimming pared 2 bases from V and 2 bases from J, leaving 8 bases between. Germline V lookup: CDR1 LNHDA, CDR2 SQIVND (reference sequence). The CDR3 has 14 amino acids. Together with reference TRBV19 and TRBJ2-3, the CDR3 gives the full variable domain: DGGITQSPKYLFRKEGQNVTLSCEQNLNHDAMYWYRQDPGQGLRLIYYSQIVNDFQKGDIAEGYSVSREKKESFPLTVTSAQKNPTAFYLCASSISGPTDTQYFGPGTRLTVL.